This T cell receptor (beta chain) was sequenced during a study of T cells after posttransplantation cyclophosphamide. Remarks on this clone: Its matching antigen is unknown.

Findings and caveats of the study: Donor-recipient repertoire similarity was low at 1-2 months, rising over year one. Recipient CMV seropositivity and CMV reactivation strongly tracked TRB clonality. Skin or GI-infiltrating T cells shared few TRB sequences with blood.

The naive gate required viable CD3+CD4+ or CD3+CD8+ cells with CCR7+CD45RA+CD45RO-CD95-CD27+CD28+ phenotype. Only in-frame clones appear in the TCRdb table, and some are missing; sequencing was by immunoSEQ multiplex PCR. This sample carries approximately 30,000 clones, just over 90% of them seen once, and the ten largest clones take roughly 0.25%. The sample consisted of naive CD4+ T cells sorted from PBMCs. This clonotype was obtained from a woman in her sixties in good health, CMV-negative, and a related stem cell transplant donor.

The chain's CDR3 is CASSLAGYEREKLFF. The CDR3 coding sequence is TGTGCCAGCAGCTTGGCCGGCTACGAGAGGGAAAAACTGTTTTTT. The rearrangement links TRBV5-6 to TRBJ1-4; no definite D call. Germline lookup yields CDR1 SGHDT and CDR2 YYEEEE. This CDR3 has 15 amino acids. Trimming shortened V by 0 bases and J by 8 bases, and 14 bases separated the two germline ends.